These 10 T cell receptor beta chains came from one sample sequenced in a study of blood T cell repertoires in COVID-19. The method was immunoSEQ multiplex PCR; TCRdb's version includes in-frame clones alone and lacks a portion of them. The top ten clones hold almost 3% of a sample with roughly 380,000 clones, approximately 84% of them seen once. The sequenced sample consisted of PBMCs or T cells enriched from blood (not recorded which). The receptors here all came from a woman in her 30s who had recovered from COVID-19.

V usage is TRBV18 and J usage is TRBJ1-5; the D gene is possibly TRBD1 (6 bases). Germline assignment: CDR1 KGHSH and CDR2 LQKENI. V was shortened by 5 bases and J by 3 bases, with 11 bases between the two germline ends. This CDR3 contains 14 residues. CDR3 amino acids: CASSVTGPNQPQHF. The CDR3 nucleotides are TGTGCCAGCTCAGTCACAGGGCCCAATCAGCCCCAGCATTTT.

The chain joins TRBV27 to TRBJ2-1; 7 bases fit TRBD2. The CDR3 has 12 amino acids. Germline lookup yields CDR1 MNHEY and CDR2 SMNVEV (reference sequence). V was pared by 5 bases and J by 8 bases, with 3 bases of the junction left unmatched. CDR3 nucleotides: TGTGCCAGCAGTGCCGGACTAGATGAGCAGTTCTTC. It encodes CASSAGLDEQFF.

This clone was counted a few times. The chain recombines TRBV5-6 with TRBJ2-1; a weak D match, TRBD2 (6 bases). The CDR3 runs 16 residues. Germline CDR1 is SGHDT and CDR2 is YYEEEE. V lost 3 bases and J 0 bases, leaving 13 bases between the germline ends. CDR3 coding DNA: TGTGCCAGCAGCTACGACGGGGGAGTCTCCTACAATGAGCAGTTCTTC. This encodes CASSYDGGVSYNEQFF.

V and J are TRBV7-2 and TRBJ1-2; D is ambiguous. The V and J ends lost 5 bases and 8 bases respectively, with 21 bases between them. CDR3 length equals 15 residues. The germline V gene encodes CDR1 SGHTA and CDR2 FQGNSA. The CDR3 coding sequence is TGTGCCAGCAGCGGGCGGGGAGGTGCGGGGTTAGGCTACACCTTC. The encoded protein is CASSGRGGAGLGYTF. The full variable domain, rest sourced from reference TRBV7-2 and TRBJ1-2, is GAGVSQSPSNKVTEKGKDVELRCDPISGHTALYWYRQSLGQGLEFLIYFQGNSAPDKSGLPSDRFSAERTGGSVSTLTIQRTQQEDSAVYLCASSGRGGAGLGYTFGSGTRLTVV.

The gene calls are TRBV3-1 (or the pseudogene TRBV3-2) and TRBJ2-5; D may be TRBD2 (5 bases). The germline CDR1 and CDR2 sequences are LGHDT and YNNKEL (reference sequence). V was clipped by 6 bases and J by 4 bases, with 15 bases between them. CDR3 length: 14 residues. The CDR3: CASSPDWRRETQYF. The CDR3 region has the DNA TGTGCCAGCAGTCCCGACTGGAGGAGAGAGACCCAGTACTTC.

This chain connects TRBV18 to TRBJ2-1; perhaps TRBD2 as D (7 bases). The germline gives CDR1 KGHSH, CDR2 LQKENI. The CDR3 consists of 17 residues. The ends were cut back, 3 bases at V and 10 bases at J, with 25 bases in the middle. The CDR3 DNA follows: TGTGCCAGCTCACCCCCAAGAGGAAGTACGGAGGGGGGGGAGCAGTTCTTC. Amino acid sequence: CASSPPRGSTEGGEQFF.

The chain uses TRBV6-5 and TRBJ2-5; 11 nucleotides agree with TRBD2. This CDR3 has 15 residues. V gave up 6 bases and J gave up 2 bases; unmatched junction bases: 5. Germline V gene lookup returns CDR1 MNHEY and CDR2 SVGAGI. For the CDR3, the DNA is TGTGCCAGCAGCCAGGGGACTAGCGGACAAGAGACCCAGTACTTC. Residues: CASSQGTSGQETQYF.

The CDR3 sequence is CASRFGRGNTEAFF. The CDR3, as DNA: TGTGCCAGCAGGTTCGGCAGGGGCAACACTGAAGCTTTCTTT. This chain uses TRBV7-9 with TRBJ1-1, with a possible D match to TRBD1 (6 bases). CDR1 and CDR2 from the germline V gene are SEHNR and FQNEAQ (reference sequence). Deletions cut 6 bases from V and 2 bases from J, with 13 bases between. The CDR3 is 14 amino acids.

V gene TRBV6-2 or TRBV6-3 combines with J gene TRBJ2-3; 9 bases are shared with TRBD2. Germline V gene data show CDR1 as MNHEY and CDR2 as SVGEGT. After removal of 0 bases from V and 6 bases from J, the junction contained 4 bases not matched to a gene. The CDR3 is 15 amino acids. CDR3 in DNA: TGTGCCAGCAGTTACTCGACAACTAGCGGGGATACGCAGTATTTT. It codes for CASSYSTTSGDTQYF.

The CDR3 is CASNQGGSPLHF. The DNA for the CDR3 is TGTGCCAGCAACCAGGGAGGATCACCCCTCCACTTT. The rearrangement uses TRBV6-5 and TRBJ1-6; a possible D gene is TRBD1 (5 bases). This CDR3 has 12 residues. The V gene lost 7 bases and the J gene lost 10 bases, with 11 bases spanning the gap. Per germline, CDR1 MNHEY and CDR2 SVGAGI.